This paragraph reports one T cell receptor (beta chain). The entry originates in a study of blood T cell repertoires in COVID-19. About the research overall: Both acute and convalescent COVID-19 samples were obtained from the United States, Italy and Spain.

The study recruited exposed participants who had met a COVID-19 case within 2 weeks before entry. The CDR3 extends over 14 amino acids. Germline V gene lookup returns CDR1 LNHDA and CDR2 SQIVND (reference sequence). Germline trimming cut 3 bases from V and 7 bases from J; bases unmatched to any gene: 8. Under the authors' procedure: The assay estimated nucleated cells by amplifying reference gene primers. Using immunoSEQ multiplex PCR, the repertoire was profiled, and TCRdb retains in-frame clones only, with some absent. Clone size and V and J calls were adopted from that table, with D and trimming inferred from the DNA. The sample consists of 350,000 to 400,000 clones, approximately 89% of them appearing once.

Sequences were obtained from PBMCs or T cells enriched from blood (not recorded which). The TCR comes from a middle-aged woman who had been exposed to COVID-19. The chain recombines TRBV19 with TRBJ2-5; 7 bases agree with TRBD2. The CDR3, as DNA: TGTGCCAGTAGTATCCGGGAGGACCTAGGGACCCAGTACTTC. Encoded protein: CASSIREDLGTQYF.